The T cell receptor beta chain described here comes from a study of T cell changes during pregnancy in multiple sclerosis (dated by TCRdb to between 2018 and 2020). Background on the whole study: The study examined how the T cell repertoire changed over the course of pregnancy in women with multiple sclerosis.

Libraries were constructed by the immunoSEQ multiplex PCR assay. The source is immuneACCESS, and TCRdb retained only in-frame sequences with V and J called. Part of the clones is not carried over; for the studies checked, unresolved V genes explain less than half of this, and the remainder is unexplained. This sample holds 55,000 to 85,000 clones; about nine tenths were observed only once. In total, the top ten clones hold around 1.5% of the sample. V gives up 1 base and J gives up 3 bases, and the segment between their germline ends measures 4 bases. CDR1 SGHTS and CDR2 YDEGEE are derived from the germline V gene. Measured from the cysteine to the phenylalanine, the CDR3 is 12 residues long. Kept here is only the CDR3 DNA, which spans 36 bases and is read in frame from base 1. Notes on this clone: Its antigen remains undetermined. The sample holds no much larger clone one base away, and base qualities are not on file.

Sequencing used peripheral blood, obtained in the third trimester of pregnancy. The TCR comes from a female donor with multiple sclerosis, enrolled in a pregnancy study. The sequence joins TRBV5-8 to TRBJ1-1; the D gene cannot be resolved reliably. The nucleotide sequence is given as TGTGCCAGCAGCTTGTACTACACTGAAGCTTTCTTT. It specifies CASSLYYTEAFF. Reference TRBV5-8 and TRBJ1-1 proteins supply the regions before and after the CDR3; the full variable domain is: EAGVTQSPTHLIKTRGQQATLRCSPISGHTSVYWYQQALGLGLQFLLWYDEGEERNRGNFPPRFSGRQFPNYSSELNVNALELEDSALYLCASSLYYTEAFFGQGTRLTVV.